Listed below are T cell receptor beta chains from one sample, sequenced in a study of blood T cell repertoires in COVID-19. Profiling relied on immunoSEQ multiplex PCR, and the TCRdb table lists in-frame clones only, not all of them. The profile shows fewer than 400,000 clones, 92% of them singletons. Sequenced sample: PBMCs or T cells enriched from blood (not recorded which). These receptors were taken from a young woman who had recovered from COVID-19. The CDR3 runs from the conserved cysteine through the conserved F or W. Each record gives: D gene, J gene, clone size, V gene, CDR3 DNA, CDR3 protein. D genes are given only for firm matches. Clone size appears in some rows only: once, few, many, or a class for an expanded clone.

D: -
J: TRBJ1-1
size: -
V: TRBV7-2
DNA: TGTGCCAGCAGCTGGGAGCACCTGAACACTGAAGCTTTCTTT
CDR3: CASSWEHLNTEAFF

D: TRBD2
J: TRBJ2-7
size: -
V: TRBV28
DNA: TGTGCCAGCGCTTATCCACCAAGCGGGAGGTTTACTTACGAGCAGTACTTC
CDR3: CASAYPPSGRFTYEQYF

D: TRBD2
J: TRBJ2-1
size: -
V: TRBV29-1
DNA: TGCAGCGCCTCAGCGGGGTCCTACAATGAGCAGTTCTTC
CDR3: CSASAGSYNEQFF

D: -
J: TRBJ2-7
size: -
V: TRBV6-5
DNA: TGTGCCAGCGCGGGCTCGGCTAGCGTCTACGAGCAGTACTTC
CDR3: CASAGSASVYEQYF

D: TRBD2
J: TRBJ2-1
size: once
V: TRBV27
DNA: TGTGCCAGCAGTTTAGCCAGCGGGAGTAATTCTGGGGAGCAGTTCTTC
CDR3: CASSLASGSNSGEQFF

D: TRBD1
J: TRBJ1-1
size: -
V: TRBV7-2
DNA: TGTGCCAGCAGCTGGCCGGACAGGTCCCCCACTGAAGCTTTCTTT
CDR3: CASSWPDRSPTEAFF

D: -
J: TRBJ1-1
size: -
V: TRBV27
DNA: TGTGCCAGCAGACCCGACAGGTTAAACACTGAAGCTTTCTTT
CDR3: CASRPDRLNTEAFF

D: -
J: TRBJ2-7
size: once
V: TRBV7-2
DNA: TGTGCCAGCAGCTCGCCAGGTAGGAGGTACTACGAGCAGTACTTC
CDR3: CASSSPGRRYYEQYF

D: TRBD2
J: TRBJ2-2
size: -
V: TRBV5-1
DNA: TGCGCCAGCAGCTATGGACTAGCGGGTACCGGGGAGCTGTTTTTT
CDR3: CASSYGLAGTGELFF

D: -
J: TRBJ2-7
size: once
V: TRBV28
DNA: TGTGCCAGCAGTTTACGCGTTGACGAGCAGTACTTC
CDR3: CASSLRVDEQYF

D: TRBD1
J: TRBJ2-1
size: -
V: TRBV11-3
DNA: TGTGCCAGCAGCCCGGGGACAGGGAACAATGAGCAGTTCTTC
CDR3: CASSPGTGNNEQFF

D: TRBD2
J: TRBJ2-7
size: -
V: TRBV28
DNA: TGTGCCAGCAGTCTACTAGCGGGAGCCTACGAGCAGTACTTC
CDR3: CASSLLAGAYEQYF

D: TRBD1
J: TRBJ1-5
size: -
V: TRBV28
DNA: TGTGCCAGCAGCCCTACCTCCGGGACAGGGACCCGGTCGAATCAGCCCCAGCATTTT
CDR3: CASSPTSGTGTRSNQPQHF

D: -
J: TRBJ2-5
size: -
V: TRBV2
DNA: TGTGCCAGAGGCCCTCCCTACGGGAGACAGTACTTC
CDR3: CARGPPYGRQYF